This T cell receptor (beta chain) was recorded in a study of blood T cell repertoires in COVID-19. Looking at the study overall: PBMCs, B-cell-depleted T cells, or T cells provided the cDNA or gDNA that made up the material.

Assignments of participants to cohorts depended upon their own reported clinical history. Participants classified as exposed had met a COVID-19 case within 2 weeks before study entry. Profiling relied on immunoSEQ multiplex PCR, and the TCRdb table lists in-frame clones only, not all of them. This sample has 250,000 to 300,000 clones, with about four fifths found just once. In germline, CDR1 is WSHSY, CDR2 SAAADI. V was shortened by 8 bases and J by 1 base, with 5 bases between the two germline ends. CDR3 length: 11 amino acids. V and J are TRBV10-2 and TRBJ1-1, with D unresolved. The sequence derives from a man aged 35 to 55 who had been exposed to COVID-19. Sequencing was done on a sample of PBMCs or T cells enriched from blood (not recorded which). The CDR3 DNA reads TGCGCCAGCGGGAGGAACACTGAAGCTTTCTTT. Encoded protein: CASGRNTEAFF.